This entry lists 31 T cell receptor beta chains sequenced from one sample in a study of blood T cell repertoires in COVID-19. Sequencing was performed with immunoSEQ multiplex PCR; in TCRdb, only in-frame clones are kept and a portion is missing. The repertoire holds around 500,000 clones, with less than 90% as singletons. The specimen was PBMCs or T cells enriched from blood (not recorded which). The receptors stem from a woman aged 60-75 years who had recovered from COVID-19.

This chain links TRBV5-4 with TRBJ1-1; D possibly corresponds to TRBD1 (6 bases). Trimming left V 0 bases short and J 1 base short, with 10 bases between. This CDR3 contains 15 residues. Germline V gene sequence: CDR1 SGHNT, CDR2 YYREEE (reference sequence). The CDR3 reads CASSLEGGGNTEAFF. The CDR3 nucleotides read TGTGCCAGCAGCTTGGAAGGGGGTGGGAACACTGAAGCTTTCTTT.

This chain joins TRBV27 and TRBJ1-5, with D perhaps TRBD1 (6 bases). Germline V CDR1 and CDR2: MNHEY, SMNVEV (reference sequence). V lost 6 bases and J 7 bases, leaving 10 bases between the germline ends. This CDR3 comprises 12 residues. The CDR3 protein is CASRTGVQPQHF. The CDR3 DNA sequence: TGTGCCAGCAGGACAGGCGTCCAGCCCCAGCATTTT.

This clone appeared once. A junction end diverges from the germline sequence, so it may reflect a read error. The chain has TRBV6-1 and TRBJ1-1; perhaps TRBD1 as D (6 bases). Germline V gene lookup returns CDR1 MNHNS and CDR2 SASEGT. CDR3 size: 15 residues. The CDR3 loop reads CASTEGPSPGAEAFF. DNA of the CDR3: TGTGCCAGCACTGAAGGCCCAAGCCCAGGGGCTGAAGCTTTCTTT.

The chain couples TRBV6-5 to TRBJ1-1; TRBD1 might be the D (5 bases). CDR1 and CDR2 from the germline V gene are MNHEY and SVGAGI. This CDR3 has 15 residues. The ends were cut back, 4 bases at V and 3 bases at J, with 15 bases in the middle. The CDR3 coding sequence is TGTGCCAGCAGTTCCCCGGGAGGGGTGGACACTGAAGCTTTCTTT. Amino acids: CASSSPGGVDTEAFF.

The chain couples TRBV30 to TRBJ1-2; 9 bases align to TRBD1. V lost 4 bases and J lost 6; bases outside the gene matches: 6. CDR3 length: 13 residues. CDR1 is GTSNPN, CDR2 SVGIG, per germline (reference sequence). CDR3: CAWTEGQGNGYTF. CDR3 DNA sequence: TGTGCCTGGACCGAAGGACAGGGGAATGGCTACACCTTC.

This clone was observed a single time. The V gene is TRBV11-2, the J gene TRBJ1-2; D call uncertain. The V gene lost 5 bases and the J gene lost 0 bases, with 10 bases spanning the gap. Germline V lookup: CDR1 SGHAT, CDR2 FQNNGV. This CDR3 is built from 14 residues. For the CDR3, the DNA is TGTGCCAGCAGCGGAGAAGCAGCTAACTATGGCTACACCTTC. It codes for CASSGEAANYGYTF.

The rearrangement uses TRBV5-1 and TRBJ1-5; D remains ambiguous. The CDR3 extends over 14 amino acids. Trimming took 0 bases from V and 9 from J, leaving 13 bases between them. CDR1 is SGHRS and CDR2 is YFSETQ in the germline V gene. In nucleotides, the CDR3 is TGCGCCAGCAGCTTGGTTTCAGGTGGAGGGCCCCAGCATTTT. This gives the protein CASSLVSGGGPQHF.

A remark on this clone: The germline gene is not matched at one end of the junction; a read error may be the cause. Other nucleotide sequences in the sample specify the same CDR3. The chain couples TRBV5-1 to TRBJ1-3; TRBD1 aligns across 8 bases. Germline V lookup: CDR1 SGHRS, CDR2 YFSETQ. CDR3 length equals 14 residues. DNA of the CDR3: TGCGCCAGCAGCTGGGGACAGGCTGGGAACACCATATATTTT. Amino acid sequence: CASSWGQAGNTIYF.

The chain is built from TRBV6-5 and TRBJ1-6; no clear D. Germline CDR1 is MNHEY and CDR2 is SVGAGI. V was trimmed by 0 bases and J by 7 bases, leaving 10 bases between them. This CDR3 is 15 amino acids long. The CDR3 sequence is CASSYSGKGNSPLHF. CDR3 bases: TGTGCCAGCAGTTACTCCGGGAAAGGCAATTCACCCCTCCACTTT.

The table lists this clone with a count of one. In nucleotides, the CDR3 is TGTGCCAGCAGTTATATAGCGGGGGGTGGCTACACCTTC. Protein: CASSYIAGGGYTF. This chain links TRBV6-5 with TRBJ1-2; D possibly corresponds to TRBD1 (5 bases). The germline V gene has CDR1 MNHEY and CDR2 SVGAGI. The CDR3 totals 13 residues. The V end lost 3 bases, the J end lost 7 bases, and 12 bases lay between the germline ends.

This chain joins TRBV20-1 and TRBJ1-2, with no clear D. The CDR3 loop spans 12 amino acids. V was trimmed by 3 bases and J by 4 bases, leaving 9 bases between them. Germline-derived CDR1 and CDR2 are DFQATT and SNEGSKA (reference sequence). CDR3 in DNA: TGCAGTGCTAGTGCTGGAGCCTATGGCTACACCTTC. It codes for CSASAGAYGYTF.

The gene calls are TRBV9 and TRBJ2-2, with a tentative D call TRBD1 (5 bases). The CDR3 spans 15 residues. Trimming left V 5 bases short and J 6 bases short, with 17 bases between. Germline assignment: CDR1 SGDLS and CDR2 YYNGEE. CDR3 in amino acids: CASSPGLPSSGELFF. CDR3 nucleotide sequence: TGTGCCAGCAGTCCAGGGCTCCCCTCCTCCGGGGAGCTGTTTTTT.

The V and J genes are TRBV29-1 and TRBJ1-5, with D possibly TRBD1 on 5 matching bases. V was shortened by 4 bases and J by 7 bases, with 14 bases between the two germline ends. The CDR3 runs to 13 residues. The germline CDR1 and CDR2 sequences are SQVTM and ANQGSEA. The CDR3 sequence is CSVVAGGGQPQHF. DNA of the CDR3: TGCAGCGTTGTGGCCGGGGGAGGACAGCCCCAGCATTTT.

To note about this clone: This CDR3 is also generated by other DNA sequences in the sample. The chain employs TRBV12-3 or TRBV12-4 and TRBJ1-1, with a weak D call TRBD1 (5 bases). The CDR3 sequence is 13 residues long. The V end was cut by 6 bases, the J end by 0 bases, with 8 bases between. The CDR3 DNA reads as TGTGCCAGCAGCCTACAGGTGAACACTGAAGCTTTCTTT. Encoded protein: CASSLQVNTEAFF.

The chain has TRBV11-3 and TRBJ2-7; possibly TRBD2 for D (7 bases). CDR1 SGHNT and CDR2 YENEEA come from the germline V gene. Trimming pared 6 bases from V and 4 bases from J, leaving 22 bases between. This CDR3 has 16 amino acids. Here the CDR3 reads CASSPGGWGRGYEQYF. CDR3 coding DNA: TGTGCCAGCAGTCCAGGTGGTTGGGGGCGGGGGTACGAGCAGTACTTC.

The CDR3 region is CASGLAGSGELFF. For the CDR3, the DNA is TGTGCTAGTGGTCTGGCAGGTTCCGGGGAGCTGTTTTTT. This chain connects TRBV12-5 to TRBJ2-2; no clear D. Germline V CDR1 and CDR2: LGHNT, FRNRAP. This CDR3 is 13 amino acids long. The germline V and J ends were trimmed by 5 bases and 6 bases, with 10 bases remaining between them.

The genes are TRBV11-3 and TRBJ2-3, with unresolved D. V lost 6 bases and J lost 0, with 13 bases in between. The length of the CDR3 is 15 residues. Germline CDR1 reads SGHNT; CDR2 reads YENEEA. The CDR3 sequence is CASRSMASSTDTQYF. CDR3 DNA sequence: TGTGCCAGCAGATCGATGGCCTCTAGCACAGATACGCAGTATTTT.

This clone was found a few times. The genes are TRBV28 and TRBJ1-6; a weak D match, TRBD1 (5 bases). Germline CDR1 and CDR2: MDHEN and SYDVKM. Trimming left V 5 bases short and J 7 bases short, with 18 bases between. This CDR3 spans 16 amino acids. The chain's CDR3 is CASSATGTSKNSPLHF. The DNA of the CDR3 is TGTGCCAGCAGTGCTACCGGGACTTCGAAAAATTCACCCCTCCACTTT.

With respect to this clone: The sample holds other DNA sequences that translate to the same CDR3. The chain joins TRBV28 to TRBJ1-5; D ambiguous. The CDR3 covers 14 residues. V lost 4 bases to trimming and J lost 0 bases, with 7 bases between them. Germline CDR1 reads MDHEN; CDR2 reads SYDVKM. The CDR3 region is CASSSGYSNQPQHF. Written as DNA, the CDR3 is TGTGCCAGCAGTTCGGGATATAGCAATCAGCCCCAGCATTTT.

The table lists this clone with a count of one. This chain joins TRBV2 and TRBJ2-7; tentatively, D is TRBD1 (5 bases). Germline-derived CDR1 and CDR2 are SNHLY and FYNNEI. CDR3 size: 15 residues. V was trimmed by 0 bases and J by 6 bases, leaving 15 bases between them. CDR3 in amino acids: CASSEAAGLLGEQYV. DNA for the CDR3: TGTGCCAGCAGTGAAGCCGCAGGGTTGCTTGGCGAGCAGTACGTC.

The chain combines TRBV2 with TRBJ2-6; no definite D call. Germline CDR1 and CDR2: SNHLY and FYNNEI. The CDR3 is 18 amino acids. Between the trimmed V and J ends, which lost 0 bases and 6 bases, there was a span of 18 bases. The CDR3 bases are TGTGCCAGCAGTGAAGCCTACGGTCGGCTAGTCTCGGCCAACGTCCTGACTTTC. Protein: CASSEAYGRLVSANVLTF.

The chain links TRBV29-1 to TRBJ2-3, with 9 bases aligning to TRBD2. The ends lost 1 base at V and 2 bases at J; junction bases unmatched: 4. This CDR3 is built from 15 residues. CDR1 is SQVTM, CDR2 ANQGSEA, per germline. The CDR3 DNA reads as TGCAGCGTTGAAGGGGGCGGGGGGGCCACAGATACGCAGTATTTT. It translates to CSVEGGGGATDTQYF.

The V and J genes are TRBV3-1 (or the pseudogene TRBV3-2) and TRBJ2-1; maybe TRBD2 (6 bases). Trimming pared 1 base from V and 0 bases from J, leaving 13 bases between. The germline CDR1 and CDR2 sequences are LGHDT and YNNKEL (reference sequence). This CDR3 has 17 amino acids. As DNA, the CDR3 is TGTGCCAGCAGCCAAGGGCCCAAAGCGGGCTCCTACAATGAGCAGTTCTTC. Translated: CASSQGPKAGSYNEQFF.

This clone was found once. The J gene is TRBJ1-2, the V gene TRBV7-2; D uncertain. V was pared by 3 bases and J by 4 bases, with 12 bases between. The germline V gene encodes CDR1 SGHTA and CDR2 FQGNSA. The CDR3 extends over 14 amino acids. The DNA of the CDR3 is TGTGCCAGCAGCTTGAGGAGTCTGTCCTATGGCTACACCTTC. Translating gives CASSLRSLSYGYTF.

The chain uses TRBV24-1 and TRBJ2-2; a weak D match, TRBD1 (5 bases). Germline V gene lookup returns CDR1 KGHDR and CDR2 SFDVKD. The CDR3 sequence is 17 residues long. Trimming removed 2 bases at V and 2 bases at J, with 14 bases between. CDR3: CATSDSPWQGNTGELFF. The CDR3 coding sequence is TGTGCCACCAGTGATTCGCCCTGGCAGGGAAACACCGGGGAGCTGTTTTTT.

This chain uses TRBV11-2 with TRBJ2-3, with D hard to call. The CDR3 runs 14 residues. The V end was cut by 5 bases, the J end by 3 bases, with 12 bases between. Per the germline V gene, CDR1 is SGHAT and CDR2 is FQNNGV. In DNA form, the CDR3 reads TGTGCCAGCAGCCCGAGATATGGTACAGATACGCAGTATTTT. Its protein product is CASSPRYGTDTQYF.

The rearrangement uses TRBV12-5 and TRBJ1-1, with D possibly matching TRBD1 (6 bases). The germline V gene encodes CDR1 LGHNT and CDR2 FRNRAP. The CDR3 is 15 residues long. Trimming removed 5 bases at V and 5 bases at J, with 18 bases between. CDR3 region: CASGLLRGVGTEAFF. The CDR3, as DNA: TGTGCTAGTGGTCTCCTCAGGGGAGTAGGGACTGAAGCTTTCTTT.

The rearrangement links TRBV5-1 to TRBJ2-3, with D perhaps TRBD2 (5 bases). V lost 4 bases and J 2 bases, leaving 11 bases between the germline ends. The V gene's germline CDR1 is SGHRS and CDR2 YFSETQ. The CDR3 has 14 amino acids. Here the CDR3 reads CASSPSRVTDTQYF. The CDR3 DNA sequence: TGCGCCAGCAGCCCTTCGAGGGTCACAGATACGCAGTATTTT.

V gene TRBV10-3 combines with J gene TRBJ1-2, with unresolved D. Germline-derived CDR1 and CDR2 are ENHRY and SYGVKD. Between the trimmed V and J ends, which lost 0 bases and 2 bases, there was a span of 4 bases. This CDR3 spans 13 amino acids. The CDR3 region is CAISESQNYGYTF. As DNA, the CDR3 is TGTGCCATCAGTGAGTCACAGAACTATGGCTACACCTTC.

The chain joins TRBV28 to TRBJ1-1; a possible D gene is TRBD1 (5 bases). The germline gives CDR1 MDHEN, CDR2 SYDVKM. This CDR3 comprises 16 residues. V lost 8 bases, J lost 1 base, and 20 bases lay in between. For the CDR3, the DNA is TGTGCCAGCGGCCAAAGGAAGGGGAAGGGGAACACTGAAGCTTTCTTT. The encoded protein is CASGQRKGKGNTEAFF.

The chain recombines TRBV2 with TRBJ2-7; 10 nucleotides align to TRBD1. The CDR3 extends over 17 amino acids. Germline V lookup: CDR1 SNHLY, CDR2 FYNNEI. With 4 bases clipped from V and 0 bases from J, the junction kept 9 bases outside the gene matches. The DNA for the CDR3 is TGTGCCAGCAGTGGTGGACAGGGGGTCCTAACCTCCTACGAGCAGTACTTC. Protein product: CASSGGQGVLTSYEQYF.